This is a list of T cell receptor beta chains from one sample in a study of CD8 T cells in ankylosing spondylitis. TCRdb ran MiXCR on the 5' RACE reads and lists one entry per CDR3 protein. The sample lists 100,000 to 150,000 distinct CDR3 sequences, more than 9.5% occurring once. What was sequenced was blood, either unsorted or a sorted T cell fraction (not recorded which). The origin of the receptors is a female donor with ankylosing spondylitis or in good health (not recorded which). Both conserved end residues are trimmed from each CDR3. D genes are given only for firm matches.

J gene,V gene,D gene,CDR3 protein
TRBJ2-3,TRBV5-1,TRBD2,ASQSGRRGSTDTQY
TRBJ2-7,TRBV29-1,TRBD2,SVHPGGGGKQY
TRBJ1-1,TRBV28,.,AMTGNTEAF
TRBJ2-5,TRBV5-1,.,ASSPGTYNQETQY
TRBJ1-1,TRBV7-9,.,ASRPRNRVGTEAF
TRBJ1-1,TRBV10-3,.,AISDGGTEAF
TRBJ2-4,TRBV19,TRBD2,ASRLTSGGLLAKNIQY
TRBJ2-5,TRBV12-3/TRBV12-4,.,ASSRRYQETQY
TRBJ1-6,TRBV20-1,TRBD1,SARGIQGAYSPLH
TRBJ2-7,TRBV20-1,.,SAKPSAGEQY
TRBJ2-1,TRBV4-2,TRBD2,ASSQEGGRPGNEQF
TRBJ2-7,TRBV20-1,.,SARDRTGFYEQY
TRBJ2-1,TRBV11-2,TRBD2,ASSPIAGLGEQF
TRBJ1-1,TRBV7-3,.,ASSLSRDVTEAF
TRBJ1-2,TRBV20-1,.,SAPPGPYGYT
TRBJ2-3,TRBV24-1,TRBD1,ATSDPGTGGKIDTQY
TRBJ2-1,TRBV29-1,TRBD1,SVAGQGAVNEQF
TRBJ1-2,TRBV5-6,TRBD1,ASSFGQGGLYGYT
TRBJ2-5,TRBV29-1,.,SVGPPQETQY
TRBJ1-6,TRBV5-1,TRBD1,ASSLTVTGENSPLH
TRBJ2-2,TRBV5-1,.,ASSLEVTGELF
TRBJ1-1,TRBV20-1,.,SASVSGTTEAF
TRBJ1-2,TRBV29-1,.,SVEDPLEDKDAYGYT
TRBJ2-5,TRBV29-1,.,SVDGRSQETQY
TRBJ1-3,TRBV30,TRBD1,AWDGQGAGNTIY